In its sample, the clone carrying this T cell receptor (beta chain) was seen a few times. No antigen is known for it. This sample was taken from a study of cytomegalovirus exposure and HLA in healthy donors. This CDR3 has 14 residues. Germline V CDR1 and CDR2: SGDLS, YYNGEE. V shed 3 bases and J 3 bases; nucleotides not matched to a gene: 5. Study outcomes and limitations: When analyzed later, the rates of TCR association showed variation by HLA locus, with DRB1 the most and HLA-C the fewest.

Researchers ran the PCR with 60 Vbeta and 13 Jbeta primers. TCRdb's table, derived via immunoSEQ multiplex PCR, lists solely in-frame clones and lacks some. The table has some 180,000 clones, about four fifths seen once. This clonotype was sampled from a female donor in good health and CMV-seronegative. Sequenced: PBMCs. The chain is built from TRBV9 and TRBJ2-7; 8 bases fit TRBD1. The CDR3 region has the DNA TGTGCCAGCAGCGACGGACAGGGAGGCTACGAGCAGTACTTC. Translated, it gives CASSDGQGGYEQYF. The whole variable domain, filled in from reference TRBV9 and TRBJ2-7, reads DSGVTQTPKHLITATGQRVTLRCSPRSGDLSVYWYQQSLDQGLQFLIQYYNGEERAKGNILERFSAQQFPDLHSELNLSSLELGDSALYFCASSDGQGGYEQYFGPGTRLTVT.